The present entry profiles one TCR beta chain with its context. Its antigen is not known. The data were taken from a study of T cell repertoires and HLA-DP antigens. Method: immunoSEQ multiplex PCR; TCRdb's copy keeps in-frame clones and lacks some. The sample shows approximately 100,000 clones, about 89% of them seen only once. Study results and limitations: Previously undetected clones averaged about 35% and 50% against the two alleles respectively.

This CDR3 is 12 amino acids long. In germline, CDR1 is SNHLY, CDR2 FYNNEI. Sequenced: CD4+ T cells from PBMCs. The V gene is TRBV2, the J gene TRBJ1-1, with TRBD1 matching over 9 bases. This receptor was taken from a man aged 45 to 65 in good health and CMV-seronegative. CDR3 residues: CASGTGNGEAFF. CDR3 DNA sequence: TGTGCTTCCGGGACAGGGAACGGGGAAGCTTTCTTT. Filled out from reference TRBV2 and TRBJ1-1, the complete variable domain reads EPEVTQTPSHQVTQMGQEVILRCVPISNHLYFYWYRQILGQKVEFLVSFYNNEISEKSEIFDDQFSVERPDGSNFTLKIRSTKLEDSAMYFCASGTGNGEAFFGQGTRLTVV.